This entry lists 2 T cell receptor beta chains sequenced from one sample in a study of cytomegalovirus exposure and HLA in healthy donors. The PCR made use of 60 Vbeta and 13 Jbeta primers. Using immunoSEQ multiplex PCR, the repertoire was profiled, and TCRdb retains in-frame clones only, with some absent. The sample shows 80,000 or so clones, about 60% of them seen only once. The sample was PBMCs. The source is a man aged 30 to 45 in good health and CMV-seropositive.

This clone was seen once. V and J are TRBV19 and TRBJ2-2; the match to TRBD2 covers 11 bases. This CDR3 is built from 15 residues. The V gene end was trimmed by 4 bases and the J gene end by 6 bases; junction bases not matched to a gene: 4. Per germline, CDR1 LNHDA and CDR2 SQIVND (reference sequence). The CDR3 DNA follows: TGTGCCAGTAGTACACTAGCGGGAGAAGCCGGGGAGCTGTTTTTT. This sequence encodes CASSTLAGEAGELFF.

The J gene is TRBJ2-1, the V gene TRBV5-1; D is possibly TRBD2 (6 bases). Looked up from germline, CDR1 is SGHRS and CDR2 is YFSETQ. Trimming removed 4 bases from V and 10 bases from J, with 12 bases in between. The CDR3 sequence is 12 residues long. CDR3 region: CASSLTSREQFF. The CDR3 nucleotides are TGCGCCAGCAGCCTGACTAGTAGAGAGCAGTTCTTC.